The 10 T cell receptor beta chains presented below share a single source sample, sequenced in a study of T cells in Graves' hyperthyroidism and ophthalmopathy. Amplification of TCR beta CDR3 regions used RNA as the template. RT-PCR in the first round (using the HTBI primer set) targeted the TCR CDR3. TCRdb recomputed calls from the multiplex PCR reads with MiXCR, one row per CDR3 protein. The sample holds about 600,000 distinct CDR3 sequences, 16% seen once. Sample: blood. The receptors derive from a woman aged 40 to 50 with Graves' ophthalmopathy.

Many counts were recorded for this clonotype. V is TRBV2 and J is TRBJ2-7; 12 bases match TRBD2. V was clipped by 3 bases and J by 4 bases; unmatched bases: 4. This CDR3 spans 15 amino acids. The germline CDR1 and CDR2 sequences are SNHLY and FYNNEI. CDR3 loop: CASSERLAGVYEQYF. CDR3 DNA sequence: TGTGCCAGCAGTGAGAGACTAGCGGGAGTGTACGAGCAGTACTTC.

The gene calls are TRBV6-2 or TRBV6-3 and TRBJ2-3; D is possibly TRBD1 or TRBD2 (5 bases each). The germline V gene has CDR1 MNHEY and CDR2 SVGEGT. This CDR3 comprises 10 residues. V was shortened by 6 bases and J by 8 bases, with 6 bases between the two germline ends. CDR3 region: CASRRGTQYF. The CDR3 region has the DNA TGTGCCAGCAGGAGGGGTACGCAGTATTTT.

This clonotype appeared many times. The chain is built from TRBV18 and TRBJ1-2; TRBD1 might be the D (6 bases). The CDR3 extends over 14 amino acids. V was shortened by 3 bases and J by 3 bases, with 11 bases between the two germline ends. The V gene's germline CDR1 is KGHSH and CDR2 LQKENI. The chain's CDR3 is CASSPGTNHYGYTF. The CDR3 nucleotides are TGTGCCAGCTCACCCGGGACAAATCACTATGGCTACACCTTC.

V is TRBV6-1 and J is TRBJ2-1; TRBD2 is a possible D gene (6 bases). Trimming removed 8 bases from V and 7 bases from J, with 21 bases in between. Germline CDR1 MNHNS, CDR2 SASEGT. The CDR3 length is 15 residues. The CDR3 loop reads CASLGRLGSRNEQFF. In nucleotides, the CDR3 is TGTGCCAGCTTAGGGAGACTAGGCAGTCGGAATGAGCAGTTCTTC.

This clonotype has only a few counts. This may arise from a read error, as a much more abundant clone is one base away. V gene TRBV3-1 combines with J gene TRBJ1-2; the D is unclear. V lost 1 base and J lost 12, with 18 bases in between. Germline loops: CDR1 LGHDT, CDR2 YNNKEL (reference sequence). The CDR3 spans 14 residues. DNA for the CDR3: TGTGCCAGCAGCCAAGCCCTCACCCCGGGCTACCACACCTTC. It specifies CASSQALTPGYHTF.

The CDR3 DNA is TGTGCCAGCAGCTTGATTGCAGGACCGAACTATGGCTACACCTTC. Translation: CASSLIAGPNYGYTF. The chain joins TRBV7-2 to TRBJ1-2; D is undetermined. Deletions cut 3 bases from V and 2 bases from J, with 13 bases between. Germline lookup yields CDR1 SGHTA and CDR2 FQGNSA. The CDR3 has 15 residues.

This clonotype has more than one count but fewer than ten. The chain is built from TRBV6-2 or TRBV6-3 and TRBJ2-2, with TRBD2 identical over 10 bases. Germline assignment: CDR1 MNHEY and CDR2 SVGEGT. V shed 6 bases, J shed 7 bases, and the junction held 8 bases outside the gene matches. The CDR3 is 15 amino acids. For the CDR3, the DNA is TGTGCCAGCAGCCCGAGCGGGAGGGCGGGCGGGGAGCTGTTTTTT. Translation gives CASSPSGRAGGELFF.

The CDR3 bases are TGTGCCAGCAGCTTAGTTAGCTACCCATTTGCGCAGTATTTT. Protein product: CASSLVSYPFAQYF. This chain links TRBV7-9 with TRBJ2-3; D gene uncertain. This CDR3 contains 14 residues. Trimming pared 1 base from V and 10 bases from J, leaving 15 bases between. The germline CDR1 and CDR2 sequences are SEHNR and FQNEAQ (reference sequence). Combining the CDR3 with reference TRBV7-9 and TRBJ2-3 gives the whole variable domain DTGVSQNPRHKITKRGQNVTFRCDPISEHNRLYWYRQTLGQGPEFLTYFQNEAQLEKSRLLSDRFSAERPKGSFSTLEIQRTEQGDSAMYLCASSLVSYPFAQYFGPGTRLTVL.

The chain couples TRBV12-3 or TRBV12-4 to TRBJ2-7; 8 nucleotides agree with TRBD2. The CDR3 contains 15 residues. Unmatched junction bases numbered 8, after V lost 5 bases and J lost 2 bases. CDR3: CASSPQLAGPYEQYF. CDR3 DNA sequence: TGTGCCAGCAGTCCCCAGTTAGCGGGGCCCTACGAGCAGTACTTC.

In this sample, this clonotype turned up many times. The chain is built from TRBV19 and TRBJ1-1; D unclear. The germline V and J ends were trimmed by 6 bases and 4 bases, with 12 bases remaining between them. CDR1 and CDR2 from the germline V gene are LNHDA and SQIVND (reference sequence). The CDR3 length is 13 residues. CDR3 sequence (DNA): TGTGCCAGTAGGAGATCAGGTGGCACTGAAGCTTTCTTT. This codes for CASRRSGGTEAFF. Full variable domain (remainder filled in from reference TRBV19 and TRBJ1-1): DGGITQSPKYLFRKEGQNVTLSCEQNLNHDAMYWYRQDPGQGLRLIYYSQIVNDFQKGDIAEGYSVSREKKESFPLTVTSAQKNPTAFYLCASRRSGGTEAFFGQGTRLTVV.